This record covers a single T cell receptor beta chain. Its antigen is not identified. These data originate in a study of cytomegalovirus exposure and HLA in healthy donors. Study results and caveats: A prior analysis recorded that most TCR beta V segments were productive about 87% or about 30% of the time.

The CDR3 consists of 13 residues. Losses at the gene ends were 6 bases for V and 1 base for J; bases not matched to a gene: 1. Germline assignment: CDR1 SGHNT and CDR2 YENEEA. The PCR used 60 Vbeta and 13 Jbeta primers. The method was immunoSEQ multiplex PCR; TCRdb's version includes in-frame clones alone and lacks a portion of them. The repertoire holds about 140,000 clones, with more than 75% as singletons. This sequence joins TRBV11-3 and TRBJ2-5, with 8 bases aligning to TRBD1. The sample consisted of PBMCs. The source of this sequence is a man aged 35 to 55 in good health and CMV-seronegative. The CDR3 region has the DNA TGTGCCAGCAGTGGACAGGGCCAAGAGACCCAGTACTTC. Protein: CASSGQGQETQYF.